This T cell receptor beta chain stems from a study of T cell changes during pregnancy in multiple sclerosis. Some clones are missing from TCRdb's copy, which holds only in-frame ones; the method was immunoSEQ multiplex PCR. The table shows roughly 49,000 clones, with around 90% occurring only once. V gave up 2 bases and J gave up 2 bases; unmatched junction bases: 3. Germline V CDR1 and CDR2: MNHNY, SVGAGI (reference sequence). CDR3 length: 16 amino acids. This TCR was sampled from a female donor with multiple sclerosis, enrolled in a pregnancy study. This chain uses TRBV6-6 with TRBJ2-1, with 10 bases matching TRBD2. The sample in question was CD4+ T cells from peripheral blood mononuclear cells, obtained in the second trimester of pregnancy. The CDR3 region is CASSYPSGGAYNEQFF. CDR3 nucleotide sequence: TGTGCCAGCAGTTACCCGAGCGGGGGGGCCTACAATGAGCAGTTCTTC.